The entry that follows covers one TCR beta chain sequence. This clonotype was counted at least ten times. Its antigen is unknown. No much larger clone exists at a distance of one base, and base qualities are not known. These data belong to a study of T-cell memory formation after mild COVID-19 listed by TCRdb under 2021. About the full investigation: Most TCR sequence clusters were specific to one of the two donors. The cohort comprised two young, previously healthy adult volunteers, one female and one male. T-cell clones expanding and contracting after mild COVID-19 in a couple of donors were tracked by longitudinal TCRalpha and TCRbeta repertoire sequencing. Overall study outcomes, separate from this receptor: SARS-CoV-2 specificity was not confirmed for the second-wave clones peaking on day 37. From day 15 to 85, contracting clones showed balanced CD4/CD8 phenotypes, whereas a second wave of clones that expanded from day 15 to 37 leaned towards CD4+. Contracting CD4+ clones were found mainly in CM and EM memory subsets, while CD8+ clones were enriched in EMRA. Only a couple of mild cases were covered by the study, and larger cohorts that include severe cases with pre-infection samples were considered necessary. Some responding clones were detected in pre-infection memory, which suggested that pre-existing cross-reactive memory T cells had joined the SARS-CoV-2 response.

PBMCs were isolated by Ficoll-Paque density gradient centrifugation. The run used an Illumina NovaSeq 6000. cDNA libraries for TCRalpha and TCRbeta were prepared by 5'RACE using constant-segment primers, with sample barcodes and unique molecular identifiers added. RNA was extracted from every sample with Trizol reagent. Libraries were amplified in two PCR steps, with a second sample barcode and Illumina TruSeq adapters added in the second step. Libraries were sequenced on an Illumina NovaSeq with 2 x 150 bp paired-end reads. From the authors' description of their analysis: With migec v1.2.7, reads were demultiplexed and then collapsed into UMI-guided consensus sequences. Using mixcr v2.1.11, UMI consensuses were aligned to TRA and TRB V and J templates and then assembled into clonotypes. Expanded or contracted clonotypes were those called significant by both edgeR and NoisET, with noise models trained on biological replicates. For edgeR calls, the thresholds were a false discovery rate-adjusted p below 0.01 and a log2 fold-change of 1. PCA with hierarchical clustering of max-normalized trajectories of the 1000 most abundant clonotypes was used as exploratory dynamics analysis. Separately sequenced CD4+ and CD8+ repertoires were used to assign a CD4 or CD8 phenotype to each responding clone. The public reads were run again by TCRdb, first through fastp at Q25 and then through MiXCR, and only productive beta chains were kept. Rows with a matching CDR3 protein are joined into one entry that keeps the most common DNA and genes. The V and J calls here are based on TCRdb, not the publication. This sample comprises 530,000 or so distinct CDR3 sequences, approximately 15% of them detected only once. The ten biggest clones cover about 8.6% of the sample.

From the cysteine through the phenylalanine, the CDR3 covers 14 amino acids. The read is trimmed to its CDR3 DNA, 42 bases read in frame from base 1. From the germline V gene (reference sequence), CDR1 is SGHKS and CDR2 is YYEKEE. The junction shows trimming of 5 bases on V and 0 bases on J, plus 9 bases between the germline ends. The TCR originated in an adult woman who had mild COVID-19 (a few samples of this study predate the infection). The sample titles of this study are shuffled in the database, so cell type and time point are left out; the donor was told from shared clones. The chain was built from TRBV5-5 and TRBJ1-5; 5 matching bases give a weak D call of TRBD1. Sequences were obtained from PBMCs or a T cell subset sorted from them (not recorded which). The CDR3 in this case is CASSSGRSNQPQHF. The DNA sequence is as follows: TGTGCCAGCAGTTCGGGACGTAGCAATCAGCCCCAGCATTTT.